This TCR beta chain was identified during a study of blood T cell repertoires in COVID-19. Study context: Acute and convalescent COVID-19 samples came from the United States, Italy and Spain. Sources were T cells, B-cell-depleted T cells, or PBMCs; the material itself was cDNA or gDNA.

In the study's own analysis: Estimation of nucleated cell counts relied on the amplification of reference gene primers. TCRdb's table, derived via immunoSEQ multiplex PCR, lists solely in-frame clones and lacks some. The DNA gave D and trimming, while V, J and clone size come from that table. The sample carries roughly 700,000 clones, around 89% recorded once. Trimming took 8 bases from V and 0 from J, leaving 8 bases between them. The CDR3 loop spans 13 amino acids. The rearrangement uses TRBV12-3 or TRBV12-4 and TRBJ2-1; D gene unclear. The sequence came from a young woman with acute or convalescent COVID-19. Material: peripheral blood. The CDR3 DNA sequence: TGTGCCAGCCTCCACAGCTCCTACAATGAGCAGTTCTTC. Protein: CASLHSSYNEQFF.